The entry that follows covers one T cell receptor beta chain sequence. As handled by the study authors: Amplification from reference gene primers served as the basis for estimated nucleated cell counts. Data came from immunoSEQ multiplex PCR; TCRdb stores just in-frame clones and leaves some out. That table is the source of V, J and clone size, and D and trimming were worked out from the DNA. Among around 75,000 clones listed, roughly 88% were seen once. This entry is derived from a study of blood T cell repertoires in COVID-19. Looking at the study overall: Sites across the United States, Italy and Spain contributed samples from acute and convalescent COVID-19. Nucleic acid was either cDNA or gDNA, and it came from T cells, B-cell-depleted T cells, or PBMCs.

CDR1 ENHRY and CDR2 SYGVKD come from the germline V gene. The V gene lost 3 bases and the J gene lost 4 bases, with 15 bases spanning the gap. The CDR3 sequence is 15 residues long. The source of this sequence is a human donor in a cohort sampled during active COVID-19. The material sequenced was peripheral blood. The chain has TRBV10-3 and TRBJ1-2, with D tentatively TRBD1 (6 bases). The CDR3 reads CAISDGGGSGYGYTF. CDR3 nucleotide sequence: TGTGCCATCAGTGATGGGGGGGGCTCGGGCTATGGCTACACCTTC.